This is a list of T cell receptor beta chains from one sample in a study of cytomegalovirus exposure and HLA in healthy donors. Profiled with immunoSEQ multiplex PCR; TCRdb holds only in-frame clones, not every one. This table holds fewer than 150,000 clones, about four fifths found once. Sequenced input: PBMCs. The receptors shown here come from a middle-aged man in good health and CMV-seropositive. CDR3s include the opening cysteine and the closing phenylalanine or tryptophan. Fields, in order: CDR3 length, D gene, clone size, J gene, V gene, CDR3 DNA, CDR3 protein. D genes are given only for firm matches. The size entry is marked missing in some rows and otherwise reads once, few, many or a size class.

14,NA,NA,TRBJ2-7,TRBV6-1,TGTGCCAGCGAGGGACAAACGCGGCATTACGAGCAGTACTTC,CASEGQTRHYEQYF
15,NA,NA,TRBJ1-1,TRBV5-4,TGTGCCAGCAGCGACCGAAGGGGGGGGAACACTGAAGCTTTCTTT,CASSDRRGGNTEAFF
17,TRBD1,NA,TRBJ2-1,TRBV19,TGTGCCAGTAGTACCCACCGACAGGGGGGATCCTACAATGAGCAGTTCTTC,CASSTHRQGGSYNEQFF
14,TRBD1,NA,TRBJ2-7,TRBV14,TGTGCCAGCAGCCGAGGGGGACAGCCCTACGAGCAGTACTTC,CASSRGGQPYEQYF
14,NA,NA,TRBJ2-7,TRBV19,TGTGCCAGTAGCGACAGCTCCAACCCCTACGAGCAGTACTTC,CASSDSSNPYEQYF
14,TRBD2,NA,TRBJ2-5,TRBV9,TGTGCCAGCAGCCCCCGGCTAGCGGAAGAGACCCAGTACTTC,CASSPRLAEETQYF
13,NA,once,TRBJ2-1,TRBV30,TGTGCCTGGAGTGTTACAGGCGGCAATGAGCAGTTCTTC,CAWSVTGGNEQFF
17,TRBD2,NA,TRBJ2-2,TRBV9,TGTGCCAGCAGCAAACTAGCGGAGGGATCGAACACCGGGGAGCTGTTTTTT,CASSKLAEGSNTGELFF
16,TRBD1,NA,TRBJ2-3,TRBV5-1,TGCGCCAGCAGCTTGGGGACAGGGGGACGCACAGATACGCAGTATTTT,CASSLGTGGRTDTQYF
15,TRBD2,NA,TRBJ2-7,TRBV11-2,TGTGCCAGCAGCTTAGTACTAGCGTCGCACTACGAGCAGTACTTC,CASSLVLASHYEQYF
13,NA,NA,TRBJ1-2,TRBV19,TGTGCCAGTAGTATCGTAGCAGTCGCTGGCTACACCTTC,CASSIVAVAGYTF
16,NA,NA,TRBJ1-4,TRBV5-5,TGTGCCAGCAGCTCAGACCCGGGTTCGACTAATGAAAAACTGTTTTTT,CASSSDPGSTNEKLFF
13,TRBD2,NA,TRBJ2-3,TRBV6-5,TGTGCCAGCAGCCTCCGACTAGCGGATACGCAGTATTTT,CASSLRLADTQYF
14,TRBD1,NA,TRBJ2-7,TRBV19,TGTGCCAGTAGTACCCGACAGGGGGCCTACGAGCAGTACTTC,CASSTRQGAYEQYF
15,TRBD2,NA,TRBJ2-1,TRBV18,TGTGCCAGCTCGGGCGGACTAGCGGGTTACAATGAGCAGTTCTTC,CASSGGLAGYNEQFF
14,TRBD1,NA,TRBJ2-7,TRBV5-1,TGCGCCAGCAGCTTACGACAGGGGGCGGTCGAGCAGTACTTC,CASSLRQGAVEQYF
12,NA,NA,TRBJ2-7,TRBV5-1,TGCGCCAGCAGCTTGGGGACAGCTGAGCAGTACTTC,CASSLGTAEQYF
17,NA,NA,TRBJ1-3,TRBV14,TGTGCCAGCAGCCAAGGCCCCCGCGGGAGGCCTGGAAACACCATATATTTT,CASSQGPRGRPGNTIYF
17,TRBD1,NA,TRBJ1-4,TRBV4-1,TGCGCCAGCAGCAGAGGAGCGGCGGGACAGGGTAATGAAAAACTGTTTTTT,CASSRGAAGQGNEKLFF
15,TRBD1,NA,TRBJ1-2,TRBV11-2,TGTGCCAGCAGCTTAGATTGGACAGGGAGGTATGGCTACACCTTC,CASSLDWTGRYGYTF
16,TRBD2,once,TRBJ2-5,TRBV7-6,TGTGCCAGCAGCTTAGTGTCTAGCGGGAAAGGGGTGACCCAGTACTTC,CASSLVSSGKGVTQYF
14,NA,NA,TRBJ2-5,TRBV6-1,TGTGCCAGCAGTGAAGCCTCGTCCCAAGAGACCCAGTACTTC,CASSEASSQETQYF
13,NA,NA,TRBJ1-2,TRBV9,TGTGCCAGCAGTACAGGGACCAACTATGGCTACACCTTC,CASSTGTNYGYTF